This T cell receptor beta chain originates from a study of OX40 agonist ivuxolimab in advanced cancers. In the study overall: Ivuxolimab was a fully human IgG2 agonistic monoclonal antibody targeting the costimulatory receptor OX40 (CD134). The paper describes the monotherapy dose-escalation part (N = 52 patients) of the phase I trial of ivuxolimab. Of the approximately 50 dose-escalation patients, hepatocellular carcinoma was present in 19, melanoma in some 15, renal cell carcinoma in 9 and head and neck cancer in 9. In the dose-escalation cohort, 82.7% of patients were male, and the mean age was around 60 years, with a range of 23 to 79. Patients were allowed to have had prior anti-PD-1, anti-PD-L1 or anti-CTLA-4 therapy, and around two fifths of the dose-escalation patients had been treated with checkpoint inhibitors. Three dose-escalation patients achieved partial responses, one with hepatocellular carcinoma and two with cutaneous melanoma. Intravenous ivuxolimab was administered to patients every 2 weeks at six dose levels: 0.01, 0.1, 0.3, 1.5, 3 and 10 mg/kg. The purpose of peripheral TCRbeta sequencing was to test whether ivuxolimab changed TCR sequence diversity and led to clonal T-cell expansion. General study outcomes and caveats: In the 0.1-3.0 mg/kg groups, partial responders had among the lowest normalized peripheral clonal expansion, particularly in CD8+ T cells. After ivuxolimab, expanded clones were on average more numerous among CD8+ T cells than among CD4+ T cells. Low levels of normalized T-cell clonal expansion were also seen in some patients who did not respond. The antigen specificity of the peripheral T cells that underwent clonal expansion was not determined. Clonal expansion of both CD4+ and CD8+ blood T cells was observed from baseline to week 6 at doses 0.1 to 3.0 mg/kg.

To sequence the TCRbeta CDR3 region, genomic DNA was isolated from the sorted cells. The immunoSEQ Assay was used to sequence the TCRbeta CDR3 regions. In TCRdb, the immuneACCESS table is reduced to in-frame sequences with V and J assigned. These tables do not hold every clone; where another copy was compared, an unresolved V gene accounts for under half, and the others remain unexplained. This sample is represented by approximately 91,000 clones; around 86% of them were singletons. 0.3% to 0.35% of the sample is in the top ten clones. The germline V and J ends show losses of 8 bases and 3 bases respectively, and no gene match explains 1 base of the junction. The germline V gene encodes CDR1 MNHEY and CDR2 SVGAGI. The CDR3 measures 12 amino acids from cysteine to phenylalanine. Only CDR3 DNA remains: 36 bases, in frame from the first base. To note about this clone: The antigen it recognizes is unknown. Qualities for individual bases were not recorded, and no much larger clone is one base off.

The trial excluded patients who had a history of autoimmune disease or were on systemic immunosuppression. In every dose cohort, peripheral blood was drawn for TCR sequencing at baseline, cycle 4 day 1, and cycle 7 day 1. The samples were taken from a phase I, first-in-human, multicenter, open-label dose-escalation trial of ivuxolimab. The trial enrolled adults with locally advanced or metastatic head and neck squamous cell, hepatocellular, melanoma or renal cell carcinoma. Before TCR sequencing, CD4+ T cells and CD8+ T cells from peripheral blood were sorted into separate populations. The sequencing used CD4+ or CD8+ T cells sorted from blood, collected in a trial of the OX40 agonist ivuxolimab. This sequence uses TRBV6-5 and TRBJ1-5, with 7 middle bases fitting TRBD1. The TCR was taken from an adult with an advanced solid tumor such as melanoma, head and neck, liver or kidney cancer. This receptor carries the CDR3 CASGTVNQPQHF. The nucleotides read TGTGCCAGCGGGACAGTCAATCAGCCCCAGCATTTT.